The 23 T cell receptor beta chains presented below share a single source sample, sequenced in a study of neoadjuvant anti-PD-1 for oral cavity cancer. Measured with immunoSEQ multiplex PCR; TCRdb has only the in-frame clones, and not every one. This table holds roughly 14,000 clones, roughly 67% found once. The sample was PBMCs, taken before nivolumab (anti-PD-1) treatment. The receptors come from a person between 40 and 85 years old with oral cavity squamous cell carcinoma.

The genes are TRBV10-1 and TRBJ1-1; no clear D gene. CDR3 length equals 16 residues. V was clipped by 1 base and J by 4 bases, with 16 bases between them. CDR1 WNHNN and CDR2 SYGVQD come from the germline V gene (reference sequence). Here the CDR3 reads CASSEFVTARGTEAFF. The CDR3 DNA reads as TGCGCCAGCAGTGAGTTTGTGACGGCCCGGGGCACTGAAGCTTTCTTT.

The V and J genes are TRBV6-4 and TRBJ2-4; either TRBD1 or TRBD2 may fit D (5 bases each). Germline CDR1 is MRHNA and CDR2 is SNTAGT. The CDR3 sequence is 14 residues long. Trimming pared 6 bases from V and 3 bases from J, leaving 12 bases between. CDR3 in amino acids: CASRKGRNKNIQYF. Written as DNA, the CDR3 is TGTGCCAGCAGGAAGGGACGGAACAAAAACATTCAGTACTTC.

This chain uses TRBV7-6 with TRBJ2-7; D may be TRBD1 (6 bases). Trimming shortened V by 1 base and J by 3 bases, and 13 bases separated the two germline ends. This CDR3 is 15 amino acids long. CDR1 is SGHVS, CDR2 FNYEAQ, per germline. The chain's CDR3 is CASSLGGHKIYEQYF. For the CDR3, the DNA is TGTGCCAGCAGCTTAGGGGGGCATAAGATCTACGAGCAGTACTTC.

This clone was observed a handful of times. The V and J genes are TRBV18 and TRBJ2-3, with 8 bases that match TRBD1. The CDR3 length is 13 residues. J was trimmed by 5 bases and V by 8 bases; bases with no gene match: 6. The germline V gene has CDR1 KGHSH and CDR2 LQKENI. The CDR3 DNA is TGTGCCAGCCACGTAACAGGGGGAGATACGCAGTATTTT. Residues: CASHVTGGDTQYF. Full variable domain (rest looked up from reference TRBV18 and TRBJ2-3): NAGVMQNPRHLVRRRGQEARLRCSPMKGHSHVYWYRQLPEEGLKFMVYLQKENIIDESGMPKERFSAEFPKEGPSILRIQQVVRGDSAAYFCASHVTGGDTQYFGPGTRLTVL.

This clone was found a few times. The V gene is TRBV9, the J gene TRBJ2-7; 7 bases map to TRBD1. V dropped 3 bases and J dropped 2; count of bases not matched to a gene: 5. Germline V lookup: CDR1 SGDLS, CDR2 YYNGEE. The CDR3 has 14 amino acids. The CDR3 DNA sequence: TGTGCCAGCAGCGCCAGGACAGGAGCCTACGAGCAGTACTTC. Translation gives CASSARTGAYEQYF.

The chain is built from TRBV30 and TRBJ1-1, with a possible D match to TRBD1 (5 bases). This CDR3 region has 13 residues. V lost 2 bases, J lost 6 bases, and 13 bases lay in between. The germline CDR1 and CDR2 sequences are GTSNPN and SVGIG (reference sequence). The CDR3 region is CAWSPSGFAEAFF. CDR3 bases: TGTGCCTGGAGTCCCTCAGGGTTCGCTGAAGCTTTCTTT.

This clone is a singleton in its sample. The chain is built from TRBV9 and TRBJ2-1, with D tentatively TRBD2 (6 bases). This CDR3 comprises 15 residues. CDR1 and CDR2 (germline): SGDLS, YYNGEE. With 4 bases removed from V and 7 bases from J, the gap between germline ends came to 18 bases. CDR3 bases: TGTGCCAGCAGCCAAAGCGGGCGGGATGGGAATGAGCAGTTCTTC. Translation gives CASSQSGRDGNEQFF.

The V call is TRBV5-4, the J call TRBJ2-2, with D unresolved. The germline CDR1 and CDR2 sequences are SGHNT and YYREEE (reference sequence). The length of the CDR3 is 17 residues. Trimming took 5 bases from V and 0 from J, leaving 17 bases between them. CDR3 protein: CASSLGWASTNTGELFF. CDR3 bases: TGTGCCAGCAGTCTGGGCTGGGCCTCTACGAACACCGGGGAGCTGTTTTTT.

This chain joins TRBV5-1 and TRBJ2-1, with 9 bases lining up with TRBD2. This CDR3 spans 16 amino acids. CDR1 is SGHRS, CDR2 YFSETQ, per germline. J lost 3 bases, V lost 0 bases, and 4 bases had no gene match. The CDR3 coding sequence is TGCGCCAGCAGCTTGGACGGGACTAGCAGCTACAATGAGCAGTTCTTC. Amino acid sequence: CASSLDGTSSYNEQFF.

DNA for the CDR3: TGCGCCAGCAGGAGTAGCACAGATACGCAGTATTTT. Amino acids: CASRSSTDTQYF. V usage is TRBV10-2 and J usage is TRBJ2-3; D gene unclear. V lost 6 bases and J 0 bases, leaving 4 bases between the germline ends. The CDR3 sequence is 12 residues long. Germline V gene lookup returns CDR1 WSHSY and CDR2 SAAADI.

V and J are TRBV6-6 and TRBJ2-5; D is unclear. Germline CDR1 MNHNY, CDR2 SVGAGI (reference sequence). V was shortened by 2 bases and J by 5 bases, with 9 bases between the two germline ends. This CDR3 spans 13 amino acids. CDR3 residues: CASSYGVSETQYF. CDR3 DNA sequence: TGTGCCAGCAGTTACGGAGTCTCGGAGACCCAGTACTTC.

The chain recombines TRBV5-8 with TRBJ1-4; TRBD1 matches 7 bases. The J segment lost 10 bases and the V segment lost 1 base, leaving 10 bases of the junction unmatched. The CDR3 sequence is 15 residues long. Germline V CDR1 and CDR2: SGHTS, YDEGEE. The CDR3 sequence: CASSLQTGQHLKLFF. The CDR3 bases are TGTGCCAGCAGCTTGCAGACGGGACAGCACCTAAAACTGTTTTTT.

The rearrangement joins TRBV2 to TRBJ1-4; D ambiguous. Trimming pared 6 bases from V and 4 bases from J, leaving 12 bases between. The CDR3 is made up of 14 amino acids. CDR1 SNHLY and CDR2 FYNNEI come from the germline V gene. The CDR3 spells CASRLDGFNEKLFF. The CDR3 DNA sequence: TGTGCCAGCAGGCTCGATGGTTTTAATGAAAAACTGTTTTTT.

V usage is TRBV28 and J usage is TRBJ2-7; D is perhaps TRBD1 (5 bases). The CDR3 runs to 14 residues. Germline CDR1 MDHEN, CDR2 SYDVKM. V dropped 5 bases and J dropped 2 bases, with 13 bases sitting between them. CDR3 sequence: CASSAPAQAYEQYF. The CDR3 nucleotides read TGTGCCAGCAGTGCCCCCGCACAGGCCTACGAGCAGTACTTC.

The rearrangement links TRBV9 to TRBJ2-3; TRBD2 matches 7 bases. Germline V CDR1 and CDR2: SGDLS, YYNGEE. Germline trimming cut 4 bases from V and 0 bases from J; bases unmatched to any gene: 5. This CDR3 is 15 amino acids long. CDR3 protein: CASSPWGGSTDTQYF. CDR3 in DNA: TGTGCCAGCAGCCCCTGGGGAGGGAGCACAGATACGCAGTATTTT. The whole variable domain, filled in from reference TRBV9 and TRBJ2-3, reads DSGVTQTPKHLITATGQRVTLRCSPRSGDLSVYWYQQSLDQGLQFLIQYYNGEERAKGNILERFSAQQFPDLHSELNLSSLELGDSALYFCASSPWGGSTDTQYFGPGTRLTVL.

This chain's CDR3 is CASSKRTGETDTQYF. CDR3 DNA sequence: TGTGCCAGTAGCAAGAGGACAGGGGAAACAGATACGCAGTATTTT. The chain links TRBV19 to TRBJ2-3, with TRBD1 matching over 9 bases. This CDR3 contains 15 residues. CDR1 is LNHDA, CDR2 SQIVND, per germline (reference sequence). V shed 6 bases, J shed 3 bases, and the junction held 7 bases outside the gene matches.

This clone was detected only a few times. This chain links TRBV11-2 with TRBJ2-1; 9 nucleotides agree with TRBD2. Germline CDR1 is SGHAT and CDR2 is FQNNGV. V dropped 5 bases and J dropped 1; count of bases not matched to a gene: 3. The CDR3 contains 15 residues. Here the CDR3 reads CASSVTSGSYNEQFF. The CDR3, as DNA: TGTGCCAGCAGCGTGACTAGCGGTTCCTACAATGAGCAGTTCTTC.

The rearrangement links TRBV10-2 to TRBJ2-7, with 12 bases fitting TRBD2. Germline-derived CDR1 and CDR2 are WSHSY and SAAADI. V shed 6 bases, J shed 1 base, and the junction held 7 bases outside the gene matches. The CDR3 is made up of 16 amino acids. CDR3 nucleotide sequence: TGCGCCAGCAGGGTTGGACTAGCGGGGCCGTCCTACGAGCAGTACTTC. This translates into CASRVGLAGPSYEQYF.

The rearrangement uses TRBV5-1 and TRBJ1-3; no reliable D call. CDR3 size: 15 residues. Germline V gives CDR1 SGHRS, CDR2 YFSETQ. V lost 0 bases, J lost 4 bases, and 11 bases lay in between. This CDR3 is CASSLEGVFGNTIYF. CDR3 coding DNA: TGCGCCAGCAGCTTGGAGGGCGTCTTCGGAAACACCATATATTTT.

The rearrangement joins TRBV19 to TRBJ2-2, with 10 bases that match TRBD1. Germline values: CDR1 LNHDA, CDR2 SQIVND (reference sequence). The CDR3 is 15 residues long. Losses at the gene ends were 3 bases for V and 6 bases for J; bases not matched to a gene: 4. CDR3 in amino acids: CASSIAGQGSGELFF. DNA for the CDR3: TGTGCCAGTAGTATTGCGGGACAGGGGTCCGGGGAGCTGTTTTTT.

The V call is TRBV27, the J call TRBJ2-7; TRBD2 is a possible D gene (5 bases). Germline V CDR1 and CDR2: MNHEY, SMNVEV (reference sequence). Trimming took 6 bases from V and 0 from J, leaving 15 bases between them. This CDR3 is built from 15 residues. The CDR3 DNA sequence: TGTGCCAGCAGCCCTCGGAGCGGTTCCTCCTACGAGCAGTACTTC. This translates into CASSPRSGSSYEQYF.

This chain joins TRBV4-2 and TRBJ1-1, with D possibly TRBD1 on 5 matching bases. The CDR3 loop spans 14 amino acids. The germline V and J ends were trimmed by 0 bases and 5 bases, with 10 bases remaining between them. Germline V gene sequence: CDR1 LGHNA, CDR2 YNFKEQ. The CDR3 DNA reads TGTGCCAGCAGCCAAGACACCGGGGGTACTGAAGCTTTCTTT. It codes for CASSQDTGGTEAFF.

This sequence joins TRBV7-8 and TRBJ2-2, with 10 positions matching TRBD1. This CDR3 has 15 amino acids. The trim removed 6 bases at V and 0 bases at J, leaving 1 base unmatched. CDR1 and CDR2 from the germline V gene are SGHVS and FQNEAQ. The CDR3 DNA sequence: TGTGCCAGCAGGACAGGGGGCCCGAACACCGGGGAGCTGTTTTTT. The encoded protein is CASRTGGPNTGELFF.